This T cell receptor (beta chain) was sequenced for a study of post-analysis software for immune sequencing data. Points from the study as a whole: Roughly 5 TRBV segments occurring more often in patients than controls included TRBV5-6, TRBV5-1 and TRBV20-1.

As concerns this clonotype: Its antigen is currently unknown.

This CDR3 contains 15 residues. The trim removed 4 bases at V and 7 bases at J, leaving 9 bases unmatched. CDR1 KGHDR and CDR2 SFDVKD come from the germline V gene. Presence of unique molecular identifiers characterized the TCR beta cDNA libraries. TCRdb analysed the PCR reads with MiXCR anew, one entry per CDR3 protein. The sample contains over 300,000 distinct CDR3 sequences, roughly 30% of which appear only once. Material for sequencing was blood. This TCR was sampled from a girl aged 5 to 17 with multiple sclerosis. The rearrangement uses TRBV24-1 and TRBJ2-1; 7 bases agree with TRBD1. CDR3 bases: TGTGCCACCAGTGAACGACAGGGAATTACGAATGAGCAGTTCTTC. Translating gives CATSERQGITNEQFF.